This entry concerns a single TCR beta chain. What it recognizes is unknown. The sample is drawn from a study of cytotoxic CD8 clonotypes in ibrutinib-treated CLL. Findings and limits, study-wide: Having risen at ibrutinib response, clonality had fallen back toward baseline by progression.

The protocol was immunoSEQ multiplex PCR, while the TCRdb copy is restricted to in-frame clones and leaves out a portion. The data contain about 97,000 clones, over 60% of them singletons. This CDR3 contains 15 residues. The germline gives CDR1 MDHEN, CDR2 SYDVKM. V lost 3 bases, J lost 2 bases, and 4 bases stayed unmatched. The J gene is TRBJ2-3, the V gene TRBV28, with 8 bases fitting TRBD2. The specimen was PBMCs, collected after 24 months of ibrutinib treatment. The clonotype originates from a human donor with chronic lymphocytic leukemia. This CDR3 is CASSLSAGDTDTQYF. The CDR3 bases are TGTGCCAGCAGTTTGTCAGCGGGAGACACAGATACGCAGTATTTT. Full variable domain (missing parts from reference TRBV28 and TRBJ2-3): DVKVTQSSRYLVKRTGEKVFLECVQDMDHENMFWYRQDPGLGLRLIYFSYDVKMKEKGDIPEGYSVSREKKERFSLILESASTNQTSMYLCASSLSAGDTDTQYFGPGTRLTVL.